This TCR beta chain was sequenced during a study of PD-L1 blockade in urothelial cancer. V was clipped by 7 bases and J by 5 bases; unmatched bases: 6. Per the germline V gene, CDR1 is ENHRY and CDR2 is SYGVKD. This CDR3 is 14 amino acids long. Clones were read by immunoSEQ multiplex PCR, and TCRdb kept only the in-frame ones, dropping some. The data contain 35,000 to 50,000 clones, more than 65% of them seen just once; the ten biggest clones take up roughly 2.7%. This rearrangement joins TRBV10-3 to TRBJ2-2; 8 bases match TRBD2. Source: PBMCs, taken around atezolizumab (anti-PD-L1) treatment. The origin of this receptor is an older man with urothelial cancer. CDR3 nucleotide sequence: TGTGCCATCACCCCAGCGGGAGAGACCGGGGAGCTGTTTTTT. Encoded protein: CAITPAGETGELFF.